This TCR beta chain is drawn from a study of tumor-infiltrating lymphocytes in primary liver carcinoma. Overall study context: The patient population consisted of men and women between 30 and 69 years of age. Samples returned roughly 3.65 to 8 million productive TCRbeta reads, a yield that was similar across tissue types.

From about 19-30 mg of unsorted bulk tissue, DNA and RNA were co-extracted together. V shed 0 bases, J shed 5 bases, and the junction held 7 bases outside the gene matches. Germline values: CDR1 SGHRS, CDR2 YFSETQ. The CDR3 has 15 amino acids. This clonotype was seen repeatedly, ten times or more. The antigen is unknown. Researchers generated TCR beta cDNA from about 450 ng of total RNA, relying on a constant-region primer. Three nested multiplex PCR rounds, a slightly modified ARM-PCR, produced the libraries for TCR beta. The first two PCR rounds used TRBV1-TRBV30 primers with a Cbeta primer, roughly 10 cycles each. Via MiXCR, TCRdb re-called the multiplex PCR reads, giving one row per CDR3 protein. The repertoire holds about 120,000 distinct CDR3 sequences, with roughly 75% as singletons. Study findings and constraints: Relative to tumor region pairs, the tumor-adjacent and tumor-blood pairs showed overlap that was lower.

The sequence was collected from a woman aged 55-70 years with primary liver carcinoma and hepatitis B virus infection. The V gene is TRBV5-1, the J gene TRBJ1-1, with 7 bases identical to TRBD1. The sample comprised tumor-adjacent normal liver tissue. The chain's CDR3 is CASSLATGARTEAFF. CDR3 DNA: TGCGCCAGCAGCTTGGCTACAGGGGCGCGTACTGAAGCTTTCTTT.